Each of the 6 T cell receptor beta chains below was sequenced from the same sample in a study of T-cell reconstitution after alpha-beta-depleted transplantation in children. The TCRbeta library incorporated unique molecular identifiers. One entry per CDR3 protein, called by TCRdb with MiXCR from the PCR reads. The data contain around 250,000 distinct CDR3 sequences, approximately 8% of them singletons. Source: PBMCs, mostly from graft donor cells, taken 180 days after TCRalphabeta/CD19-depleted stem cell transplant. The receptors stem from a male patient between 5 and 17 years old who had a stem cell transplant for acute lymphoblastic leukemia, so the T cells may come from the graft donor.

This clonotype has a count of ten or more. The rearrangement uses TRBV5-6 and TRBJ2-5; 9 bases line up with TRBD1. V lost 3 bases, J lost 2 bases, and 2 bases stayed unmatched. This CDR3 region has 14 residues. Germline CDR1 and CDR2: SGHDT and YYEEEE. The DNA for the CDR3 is TGTGCCAGCAGCTGGGGGACAGGGCAAGAGACCCAGTACTTC. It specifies CASSWGTGQETQYF.

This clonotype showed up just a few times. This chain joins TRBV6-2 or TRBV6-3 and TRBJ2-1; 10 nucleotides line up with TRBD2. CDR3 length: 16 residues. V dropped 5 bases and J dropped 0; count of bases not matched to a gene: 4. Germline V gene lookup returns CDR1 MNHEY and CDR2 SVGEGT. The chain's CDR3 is CASSSKRGGSYNEQFF. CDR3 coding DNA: TGTGCCAGCAGTAGCAAGCGGGGGGGCTCCTACAATGAGCAGTTCTTC.

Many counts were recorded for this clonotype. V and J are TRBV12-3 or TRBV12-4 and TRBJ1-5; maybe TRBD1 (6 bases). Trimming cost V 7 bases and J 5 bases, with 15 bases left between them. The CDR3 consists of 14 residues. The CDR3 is CASNFGQNHQPQHF. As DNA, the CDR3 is TGTGCCAGCAATTTCGGACAGAACCATCAGCCCCAGCATTTT.

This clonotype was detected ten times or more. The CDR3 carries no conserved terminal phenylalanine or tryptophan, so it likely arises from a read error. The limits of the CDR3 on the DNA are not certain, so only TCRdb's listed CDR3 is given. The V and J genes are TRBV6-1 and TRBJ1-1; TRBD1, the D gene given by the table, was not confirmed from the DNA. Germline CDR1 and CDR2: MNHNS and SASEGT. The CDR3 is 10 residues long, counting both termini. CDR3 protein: CASSEERRVV.

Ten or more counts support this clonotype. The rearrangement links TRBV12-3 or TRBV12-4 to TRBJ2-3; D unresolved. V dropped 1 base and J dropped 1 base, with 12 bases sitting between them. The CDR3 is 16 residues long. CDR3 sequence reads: CASSLDPGLRTDTQYF. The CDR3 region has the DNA TGTGCCAGCAGTTTAGATCCAGGTCTCCGCACAGATACGCAGTATTTT.

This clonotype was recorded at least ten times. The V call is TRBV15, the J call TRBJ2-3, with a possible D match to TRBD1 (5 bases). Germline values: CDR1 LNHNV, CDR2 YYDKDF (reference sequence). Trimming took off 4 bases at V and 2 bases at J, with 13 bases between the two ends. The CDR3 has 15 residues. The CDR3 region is CATSIWARATDTQYF. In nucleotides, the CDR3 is TGTGCCACCAGCATTTGGGCCAGGGCCACAGATACGCAGTATTTT.